This TCR beta chain was identified in a study of shared clonotypes between healthy human individuals. Cells designated naive CD8 were CD45RO-negative and were positively selected for CCR7, with terminally differentiated effector memory CD45RA+ cells excluded. The CDR3 runs to 11 residues. Trimming cost V 8 bases and J 10 bases, with 12 bases left between them. Germline CDR1 and CDR2: MDHEN and SYDVKM. Sequenced by immunoSEQ multiplex PCR; TCRdb stores in-frame clones only, minus some. The data show 1.5 million to 2.5 million clones, about 95% seen once. This chain uses TRBV28 with TRBJ2-1; D is unclear. Sequencing was done on a sample of naive CD8+ T cells sorted from blood. This sequence originates from a man between 18 and 35 years old in good health. The chain's CDR3 is CASRYPGEQFF. The DNA of the CDR3 is TGTGCCAGCCGGTATCCCGGGGAGCAGTTCTTC.